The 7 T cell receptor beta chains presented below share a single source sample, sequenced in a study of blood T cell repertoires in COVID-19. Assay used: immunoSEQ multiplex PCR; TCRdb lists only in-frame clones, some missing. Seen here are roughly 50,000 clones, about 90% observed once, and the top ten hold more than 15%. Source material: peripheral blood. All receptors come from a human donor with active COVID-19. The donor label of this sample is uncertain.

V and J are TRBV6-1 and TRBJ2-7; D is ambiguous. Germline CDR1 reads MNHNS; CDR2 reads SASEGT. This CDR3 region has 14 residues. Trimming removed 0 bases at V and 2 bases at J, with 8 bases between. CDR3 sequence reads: CASSEARGAYEQYF. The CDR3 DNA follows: TGTGCCAGCAGTGAAGCGCGTGGAGCCTACGAGCAGTACTTC.

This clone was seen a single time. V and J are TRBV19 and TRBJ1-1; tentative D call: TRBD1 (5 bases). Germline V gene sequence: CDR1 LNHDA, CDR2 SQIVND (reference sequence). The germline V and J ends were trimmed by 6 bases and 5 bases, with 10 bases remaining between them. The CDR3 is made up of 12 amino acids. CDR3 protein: CASRGGSTEAFF. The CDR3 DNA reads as TGTGCCAGTAGGGGGGGATCGACTGAAGCTTTCTTT.

The CDR3 spells CASSVVPAGLITDTQYF. Here the CDR3 DNA reads TGTGCCAGCAGCGTAGTACCAGCGGGGCTTATCACAGATACGCAGTATTTT. The J gene is TRBJ2-3, the V gene TRBV9; TRBD2 matches 7 bases. Germline loops: CDR1 SGDLS, CDR2 YYNGEE. The ends lost 0 bases at V and 2 bases at J; junction bases unmatched: 9. CDR3 length: 17 residues.

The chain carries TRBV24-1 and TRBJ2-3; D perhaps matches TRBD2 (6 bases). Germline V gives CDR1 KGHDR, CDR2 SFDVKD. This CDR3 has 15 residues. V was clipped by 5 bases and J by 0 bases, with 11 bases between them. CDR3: CATSAGGASTDTQYF. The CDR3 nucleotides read TGTGCCACCAGTGCTGGCGGGGCTAGCACAGATACGCAGTATTTT.

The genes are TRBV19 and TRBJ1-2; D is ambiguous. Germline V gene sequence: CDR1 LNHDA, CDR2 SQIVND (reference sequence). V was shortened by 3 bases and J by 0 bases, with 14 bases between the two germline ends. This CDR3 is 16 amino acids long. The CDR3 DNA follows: TGTGCCAGTAGTATTAGAACGTCGAGAGCTAACTATGGCTACACCTTC. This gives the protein CASSIRTSRANYGYTF.

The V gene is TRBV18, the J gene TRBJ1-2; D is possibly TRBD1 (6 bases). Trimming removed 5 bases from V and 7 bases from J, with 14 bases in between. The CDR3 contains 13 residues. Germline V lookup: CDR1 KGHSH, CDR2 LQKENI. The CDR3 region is CASSTRTDLGYTF. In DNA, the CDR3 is TGTGCCAGCTCAACCAGGACAGACCTTGGCTACACCTTC.

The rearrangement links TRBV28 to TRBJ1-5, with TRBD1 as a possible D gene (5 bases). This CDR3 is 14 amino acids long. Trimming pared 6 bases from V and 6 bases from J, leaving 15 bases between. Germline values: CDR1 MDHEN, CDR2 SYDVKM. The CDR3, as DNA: TGTGCCAGCAGCCCCGGGGGGGGTGGTCAGCCCCAGCATTTT. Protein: CASSPGGGGQPQHF.